One TCR beta chain is described in this entry. Its antigen is undetermined. One end of the junction fails to match germline, which may point to a read error. MiXCR, applied by TCRdb to the PCR reads, yields one record per CDR3 protein. Of 350,000 or so distinct CDR3 sequences in the sample, about 21% were seen once. This record comes from a study of molecular identifiers for immune sequencing clone quantification. Overall study context: Replicates partitioned RNA from approximately 20,000 or 98,000 naive CD8 cells into five parts, sequencing four. Study-wide results and caveats: Spike-in Jurkat TCR RNA from a single cell reportedly registered among 900,000 to 1,000,000 naive cells.

What was sequenced was naive CD8+ T cells from blood, with Jurkat cell RNA spiked in. The subset denotes: FACS-sorted CD8+CD4-CCR7+CD45RA+ naive T cells. The TCR was taken from a human donor in good health. Some libraries in this study had Jurkat cell RNA spiked in.

As DNA, the CDR3 is TGTGCCAGCAGTCCGGGGAGGGGTCTTAGCAATCAGCCCCAGCGTTTT. It codes for CASSPGRGLSNQPQRF. The gene calls are TRBV6-6 and TRBJ1-5; D is possibly TRBD1 (5 bases). Germline lookup yields CDR1 MNHNY and CDR2 SVGAGI (reference sequence). CDR3 length equals 16 residues.